These 25 T cell receptor beta chains came from one sample sequenced in a study of T cells after yellow fever vaccination. TCRdb reprocessed the 5' RACE reads via MiXCR and lists one record per CDR3 protein. The repertoire consists of 500,000 to 650,000 distinct CDR3 sequences, with less than 20% occurring once and the leading ten covering roughly 17%. Specimen: PBMCs, collected more than 4 days after the first yellow fever vaccination. These receptors came from a man between 18 and 29 years old who received the YFV17D yellow fever vaccine.

The chain links TRBV5-1 to TRBJ1-5, with no clear D. This CDR3 has 14 residues. V was clipped by 4 bases and J by 5 bases, with 13 bases between them. In germline, CDR1 is SGHRS, CDR2 YFSETQ. In nucleotides, the CDR3 is TGCGCCAGCAGCCCTGTCCCGGGAGATCAGCCCCAGCATTTT. Its protein product is CASSPVPGDQPQHF.

The V call is TRBV24-1, the J call TRBJ1-1; D ambiguous. V was pared by 1 base and J by 7 bases, with 12 bases between. The CDR3 is 14 amino acids. CDR1 and CDR2 from the germline V gene are KGHDR and SFDVKD. CDR3 in amino acids: CATSDLRDLNEAFF. The CDR3 DNA reads TGTGCCACCAGTGATTTACGCGACCTCAATGAAGCTTTCTTT.

This clonotype appeared a few times. The J gene is TRBJ2-5, the V gene TRBV29-1; 8 bases fit TRBD1. This CDR3 has 15 amino acids. V was pared by 5 bases and J by 4 bases, with 12 bases of the junction left unmatched. Germline V CDR1 and CDR2: SQVTM, ANQGSEA. CDR3 region: CSVSNWDRRGETQYF. CDR3 bases: TGCAGCGTTAGTAACTGGGACAGGAGGGGAGAGACCCAGTACTTC.

The V and J genes are TRBV2 and TRBJ2-1; the match to TRBD2 covers 7 bases. The J segment lost 8 bases and the V segment lost 5 bases, leaving 6 bases of the junction unmatched. The CDR3 runs to 13 residues. Germline CDR1 SNHLY, CDR2 FYNNEI. CDR3 in amino acids: CASSSLTSDEQFF. CDR3 nucleotides: TGTGCCAGCAGTTCCCTTACTAGCGATGAGCAGTTCTTC.

The rearrangement links TRBV19 to TRBJ2-7; perhaps TRBD2 as D (5 bases). V was shortened by 5 bases and J by 3 bases, with 23 bases between the two germline ends. The CDR3 extends over 17 amino acids. Germline CDR1 and CDR2: LNHDA and SQIVND (reference sequence). This CDR3 is CASSLTGSGIDYYEQYF. In DNA, the CDR3 is TGTGCCAGTAGTCTGACGGGGTCGGGGATAGATTACTACGAGCAGTACTTC.

The gene calls are TRBV7-9 and TRBJ1-6, with a tentative D call TRBD1 (5 bases). The CDR3 totals 14 residues. Trimming stripped 5 bases from V and 7 bases from J, with 12 bases between. Germline assignment: CDR1 SEHNR and CDR2 FQNEAQ (reference sequence). The CDR3 loop reads CASSTERDNSPLHF. CDR3 coding DNA: TGTGCCAGCAGCACGGAGAGGGACAATTCACCCCTCCACTTT.

The chain has TRBV6-1 and TRBJ2-5; tentatively, D is TRBD2 (7 bases). From germline, CDR1 is MNHNS and CDR2 SASEGT. Trimming removed 8 bases from V and 2 bases from J, with 15 bases in between. The CDR3 spans 14 residues. In nucleotides, the CDR3 is TGTGCCAGCGGAAGGGGGGGCTCACAAGAGACCCAGTACTTC. This encodes CASGRGGSQETQYF.

The rearrangement joins TRBV20-1 to TRBJ2-1, with TRBD1 matching over 7 bases. The CDR3 runs to 14 residues. V trimming: 4 bases; J trimming: 7 bases; junction bases outside the gene matches: 10. The germline V gene encodes CDR1 DFQATT and CDR2 SNEGSKA (reference sequence). The CDR3 DNA reads TGCAGTGCTAAGTGGGGACAGACGGGGAATGAGCAGTTCTTC. This sequence encodes CSAKWGQTGNEQFF.

The chain has TRBV6-5 and TRBJ1-2, with D perhaps TRBD1 (5 bases). The germline gives CDR1 MNHEY, CDR2 SVGAGI. Between the trimmed V and J ends, which lost 0 bases and 2 bases, there was a span of 13 bases. There are 16 residues in the CDR3. The CDR3 coding sequence is TGTGCCAGCAGTTACTCGACCCGGGGGTTGAACTATGGCTACACCTTC. Its translation: CASSYSTRGLNYGYTF.

This clonotype was seen only a few times. This CDR3 reads CSARDSQRGDTGELFF. CDR3 bases: TGCAGTGCTAGAGATAGCCAGCGGGGGGACACCGGGGAGCTGTTTTTT. J is TRBJ2-2 and V is TRBV20-1, with 9 bases identical to TRBD2. Per the germline V gene, CDR1 is DFQATT and CDR2 is SNEGSKA (reference sequence). The CDR3 contains 16 residues. Germline trimming cut 0 bases from V and 3 bases from J; bases unmatched to any gene: 5.

This chain links TRBV19 with TRBJ2-1; TRBD1 aligns across 7 bases. Germline V gene data show CDR1 as LNHDA and CDR2 as SQIVND (reference sequence). The length of the CDR3 is 13 residues. V lost 3 bases and J lost 6; bases outside the gene matches: 2. The CDR3 loop is CASSMTGINEQFF. CDR3 DNA sequence: TGTGCCAGTAGTATGACAGGGATCAATGAGCAGTTCTTC.

This clonotype turned up a few times. The rearrangement joins TRBV18 to TRBJ2-7; D gene uncertain. CDR1 and CDR2 (germline): KGHSH, LQKENI. Trimming took off 0 bases at V and 6 bases at J, with 9 bases between the two ends. The CDR3 contains 13 residues. The DNA of the CDR3 is TGTGCCAGCTCACCACCGTCCCAACTCGAGCAGTACTTC. Protein: CASSPPSQLEQYF.

The gene calls are TRBV9 and TRBJ1-3; D unclear. Germline V CDR1 and CDR2: SGDLS, YYNGEE. The V end lost 0 bases, the J end lost 0 bases, and 13 bases lay between the germline ends. The CDR3 is made up of 17 amino acids. CDR3 sequence reads: CASSVEGGPGSGNTIYF. Here the CDR3 DNA reads TGTGCCAGCAGCGTAGAGGGAGGACCTGGCTCTGGAAACACCATATATTTT.

The CDR3 nucleotides are TGCAGTGCTAGAGATCCCAGGAAACTGAGCAAAAACATTCAGTACTTC. Translation: CSARDPRKLSKNIQYF. V usage is TRBV20-1 and J usage is TRBJ2-4, with D unresolved. This CDR3 comprises 16 residues. Trimming shortened V by 0 bases and J by 3 bases, and 15 bases separated the two germline ends. Per germline, CDR1 DFQATT and CDR2 SNEGSKA (reference sequence).

There are a few counts of this clonotype. V is TRBV2 and J is TRBJ2-5, with 11 bases fitting TRBD2. Per the germline V gene, CDR1 is SNHLY and CDR2 is FYNNEI. CDR3 length: 18 residues. The ends lost 7 bases at V and 2 bases at J; junction bases unmatched: 15. The CDR3, as DNA: TGTGCCAGCAATTACTTTAGCGGGGGGGGTCCCATTCAAGAGACCCAGTACTTC. Amino acids: CASNYFSGGGPIQETQYF.

There are a few counts of this clonotype. The V and J genes are TRBV5-4 and TRBJ2-5, with 10 bases fitting TRBD1. The CDR3 has 18 residues. Germline lookup yields CDR1 SGHNT and CDR2 YYREEE (reference sequence). The junction had 13 bases not matched to a gene; V was cut back by 0 bases and J by 5 bases. The CDR3 sequence: CASSLDFGTGEGFETQYF. The DNA for the CDR3 is TGTGCCAGCAGCTTGGATTTCGGGACAGGGGAGGGTTTCGAGACCCAGTACTTC. Full variable domain (outside the CDR3, taken from reference TRBV5-4 and TRBJ2-5): ETGVTQSPTHLIKTRGQQVTLRCSSQSGHNTVSWYQQALGQGPQFIFQYYREEENGRGNFPPRFSGLQFPNYSSELNVNALELDDSALYLCASSLDFGTGEGFETQYFGPGTRLLVL.

As DNA, the CDR3 is TGTGCCAGCAGTTGGGACGGCCACTACGAGCAGTACTTC. Encoded protein: CASSWDGHYEQYF. The rearrangement uses TRBV27 and TRBJ2-7; TRBD1 or TRBD2 may be the D gene (5 bases each). The V gene lost 4 bases and the J gene lost 3 bases, with 10 bases spanning the gap. The CDR3 loop spans 13 amino acids. CDR1 is MNHEY, CDR2 SMNVEV, per germline (reference sequence).

This chain links TRBV9 with TRBJ1-6; D remains ambiguous. The CDR3 runs to 20 residues. The germline V gene encodes CDR1 SGDLS and CDR2 YYNGEE. The germline V and J ends were trimmed by 2 bases and 0 bases, with 21 bases remaining between them. CDR3 amino acids: CASSVPRTISRASYNSPLHF. DNA of the CDR3: TGTGCCAGCAGCGTCCCACGGACCATTTCAAGGGCCTCCTATAATTCACCCCTCCACTTT.

CDR3 DNA sequence: TGCAGTGCTTTAGAAGCGGGTTTAGGGGAGCTGTTTTTT. Its translation is CSALEAGLGELFF. V usage is TRBV20-1 and J usage is TRBJ2-2; the D gene is possibly TRBD2 (6 bases). The CDR3 consists of 13 residues. In germline, CDR1 is DFQATT, CDR2 SNEGSKA (reference sequence). Deletions cut 5 bases from V and 8 bases from J, with 15 bases between.

This clonotype was seen more than once but under ten times. This rearrangement joins TRBV6-2 or TRBV6-3 to TRBJ2-1, with D perhaps matching TRBD2 (6 bases). Germline V gene data show CDR1 as MNHEY and CDR2 as SVGEGT. The V end was cut by 6 bases, the J end by 6 bases, with 12 bases between. This CDR3 has 13 residues. CDR3 sequence reads: CASSPREFNEQFF. The CDR3 region has the DNA TGTGCCAGCAGCCCTCGGGAGTTCAATGAGCAGTTCTTC.

Ten or more counts support this clonotype. V gene TRBV12-3 or TRBV12-4 combines with J gene TRBJ2-3, with a tentative D call TRBD1 (6 bases). V lost 5 bases and J 11 bases, leaving 14 bases between the germline ends. This CDR3 region has 12 residues. CDR3 nucleotide sequence: TGTGCCAGCAGTCCCGGTACAGGGTGGCAGTATTTT. Amino acids: CASSPGTGWQYF.

This clonotype was seen a handful of times. This rearrangement joins TRBV20-1 to TRBJ2-2, with D possibly being TRBD2 (7 bases). The CDR3 has 16 amino acids. The V and J ends lost 0 bases and 7 bases respectively, with 18 bases between them. Germline V lookup: CDR1 DFQATT, CDR2 SNEGSKA (reference sequence). The CDR3 loop is CSARDLLRGADGELFF. The CDR3 DNA is TGCAGTGCTAGAGATCTCTTACGGGGGGCGGACGGGGAGCTGTTTTTT.

The chain recombines TRBV6-4 with TRBJ2-1, with TRBD2 matching over 10 bases. After removal of 3 bases from V and 3 bases from J, the junction contained 8 bases not matched to a gene. CDR1 and CDR2 from the germline V gene are MRHNA and SNTAGT. The CDR3 totals 17 residues. The CDR3 reads CASSESLAGGSYNEQFF. CDR3 nucleotides: TGTGCCAGCAGTGAATCTTTAGCGGGGGGCAGCTACAATGAGCAGTTCTTC.

V gene TRBV15 combines with J gene TRBJ1-5; unclear D gene. The CDR3 loop spans 13 amino acids. Trimming left V 1 base short and J 7 bases short, with 8 bases between. Germline V gene sequence: CDR1 LNHNV, CDR2 YYDKDF (reference sequence). CDR3 sequence: CATSRVGIQPQHF. Here the CDR3 DNA reads TGTGCCACCAGCAGAGTGGGGATCCAGCCCCAGCATTTT.

The rearrangement uses TRBV12-3 or TRBV12-4 and TRBJ1-2; weak D call: TRBD1 (6 bases). Trimming shortened V by 6 bases and J by 1 base, and 18 bases separated the two germline ends. This CDR3 contains 16 residues. CDR3 DNA: TGTGCCAGCAGCCCCCAAGGACAGAATCTTAACTATGGCTACACCTTC. It yields the protein CASSPQGQNLNYGYTF.